Presented here are 2 T cell receptor beta chains from one specimen sequenced in a study of blood T cell repertoires in COVID-19. Sequencing used immunoSEQ multiplex PCR; TCRdb keeps in-frame clones, though not all of them. Of approximately 240,000 clones detected, around 83% appear once; the ten largest clones hold around 1.5%. The sequenced sample was peripheral blood. These receptors originate from a woman aged 40 to 50 who had recovered from COVID-19.

The genes are TRBV27 and TRBJ1-2, with D uncertain. The germline V gene encodes CDR1 MNHEY and CDR2 SMNVEV (reference sequence). V was trimmed by 6 bases and J by 2 bases, leaving 13 bases between them. The CDR3 length is 14 residues. CDR3 protein: CASSPTVQNYGYTF. CDR3 nucleotide sequence: TGTGCCAGCAGCCCCACAGTCCAAAACTATGGCTACACCTTC.

The chain joins TRBV19 to TRBJ2-5; a possible D gene is TRBD2 (5 bases). Looked up from germline, CDR1 is LNHDA and CDR2 is SQIVND (reference sequence). This CDR3 is 16 amino acids long. V lost 5 bases to trimming and J lost 1 base, with 17 bases between them. DNA of the CDR3: TGTGCCAGTAGTCCCGTCTCGGGGTGGGTCCAAGAGACCCAGTACTTC. It is translated as CASSPVSGWVQETQYF.